These 32 T cell receptor beta chains share one sample of origin, sequenced in a study of lymphopenia after photon versus proton radiotherapy. Assay: immunoSEQ multiplex PCR; the TCRdb copy retains only in-frame clones and omits some. Among about 83,000 clones, around 80% were seen once, and the ten largest hold 1.2% to 1.5%. Specimen: peripheral blood, collected from a patient treated with proton-based radiotherapy. Receptor source: a man between 60 and 70 years old with pancreatic cancer.

The chain uses TRBV7-2 and TRBJ2-2; 11 bases agree with TRBD2. V dropped 3 bases and J dropped 5; count of bases not matched to a gene: 5. In germline, CDR1 is SGHTA, CDR2 FQGNSA. This CDR3 has 16 amino acids. CDR3 coding DNA: TGTGCCAGCAGCTTTAGCGGGAGGGCCATTACCGGGGAGCTGTTTTTT. Its translation: CASSFSGRAITGELFF.

As for this clone: Other DNA variants within this sample encode the same CDR3. The chain employs TRBV5-1 and TRBJ2-5; 11 bases are shared with TRBD2. There are 15 residues in the CDR3. The V gene's germline CDR1 is SGHRS and CDR2 YFSETQ. With 4 bases clipped from V and 1 base from J, the junction kept 3 bases outside the gene matches. The CDR3 spells CASSRGTSGQETQYF. DNA for the CDR3: TGCGCCAGCAGCCGGGGGACTAGCGGCCAAGAGACCCAGTACTTC.

The chain has TRBV6-6 and TRBJ2-1, with 8 bases aligning to TRBD2. Germline CDR1 reads MNHNY; CDR2 reads SVGAGI (reference sequence). V shed 4 bases, J shed 4 bases, and the junction held 3 bases outside the gene matches. The length of the CDR3 is 14 residues. The CDR3 loop reads CASSSASGYNEQFF. The CDR3 DNA is TGTGCCAGCAGTTCGGCTAGCGGGTACAATGAGCAGTTCTTC.

V and J are TRBV28 and TRBJ1-4; 8 nucleotides line up with TRBD1. In germline, CDR1 is MDHEN, CDR2 SYDVKM. This CDR3 spans 14 amino acids. The V and J ends lost 2 bases and 8 bases, in that order; junction bases with no gene match: 4. CDR3 region: CASSLIQGAEKLFF. CDR3 sequence (DNA): TGTGCCAGCAGTTTAATCCAGGGGGCCGAAAAACTGTTTTTT.

The genes are TRBV6-5 and TRBJ1-2; D uncertain. V lost 2 bases to trimming and J lost 2 bases, with 9 bases between them. This CDR3 region has 14 residues. Germline V CDR1 and CDR2: MNHEY, SVGAGI. Here the CDR3 DNA reads TGTGCCAGCAGTTACGGGGTAAAGAACTATGGCTACACCTTC. This sequence encodes CASSYGVKNYGYTF.

V and J are TRBV19 and TRBJ1-2, with TRBD1 as a possible D gene (5 bases). CDR3 length: 14 amino acids. V was clipped by 1 base and J by 6 bases, with 12 bases between them. Germline V gives CDR1 LNHDA, CDR2 SQIVND (reference sequence). In nucleotides, the CDR3 is TGTGCCAGTAGTATAGTTGAGGGGCGCCATGGCTACACCTTC. Its protein is CASSIVEGRHGYTF.

The chain has TRBV6-1 and TRBJ1-4; D remains unclear. The CDR3 spans 12 residues. In germline, CDR1 is MNHNS, CDR2 SASEGT. V was trimmed by 4 bases and J by 11 bases, leaving 11 bases between them. Here the CDR3 DNA reads TGTGCCAGCAGTGGGGCCGAGGCCAAACTGTTTTTT. The encoded protein is CASSGAEAKLFF.

The chain links TRBV7-8 to TRBJ1-1; D gene ambiguous. V lost 5 bases, J lost 1 base, and 17 bases lay in between. This CDR3 is 16 amino acids long. The germline V gene has CDR1 SGHVS and CDR2 FQNEAQ. The CDR3 loop reads CASSPARVSPNTEAFF. The CDR3 DNA reads TGTGCCAGCAGCCCTGCTCGGGTTTCGCCGAACACTGAAGCTTTCTTT.

The rearrangement uses TRBV28 and TRBJ2-2; D unclear. The CDR3 spans 14 residues. Trimming removed 2 bases at V and 2 bases at J, with 6 bases between. CDR1 and CDR2 (germline): MDHEN, SYDVKM. CDR3: CASSLNSNTGELFF. The CDR3 bases are TGTGCCAGCAGTTTAAATTCCAACACCGGGGAGCTGTTTTTT.

In the case of this clone: The same CDR3 arises from other DNA sequences in this sample as well. The chain recombines TRBV9 with TRBJ2-2; D remains ambiguous. Germline V gives CDR1 SGDLS, CDR2 YYNGEE. The CDR3 is 14 residues long. Trimming shortened V by 0 bases and J by 2 bases, and 5 bases separated the two germline ends. This chain's CDR3 is CASSVAVNTGELFF. The CDR3 region has the DNA TGTGCCAGCAGCGTAGCGGTTAACACCGGGGAGCTGTTTTTT.

The chain is built from TRBV10-3 and TRBJ1-1; no firm D call. The V end lost 10 bases, the J end lost 1 base, and 13 bases lay between the germline ends. Germline-derived CDR1 and CDR2 are ENHRY and SYGVKD. This CDR3 spans 13 amino acids. The CDR3 DNA is TGTGCCACCAATGCATGGGGGAACACTGAAGCTTTCTTT. Translation: CATNAWGNTEAFF.

The rearrangement uses TRBV7-6 and TRBJ2-2, with D uncertain. V dropped 1 base and J dropped 0 bases, with 9 bases sitting between them. The CDR3 covers 16 residues. Looked up from germline, CDR1 is SGHVS and CDR2 is FNYEAQ. Here the CDR3 reads CASSLGWESNTGELFF. CDR3 nucleotides: TGTGCCAGCAGCTTAGGGTGGGAATCGAACACCGGGGAGCTGTTTTTT.

The CDR3 protein is CASSLSRDGGNTIYF. CDR3 DNA sequence: TGCGCCAGCAGCTTGTCCCGGGATGGCGGAAACACCATATATTTT. This rearrangement joins TRBV5-1 to TRBJ1-3, with D hard to call. There are 15 residues in the CDR3. Trimming shortened V by 1 base and J by 4 bases, and 12 bases separated the two germline ends. Germline CDR1 is SGHRS and CDR2 is YFSETQ.

The rearrangement uses TRBV9 and TRBJ2-2, with 8 bases matching TRBD2. CDR1 is SGDLS and CDR2 is YYNGEE in the germline V gene. The CDR3 has 14 residues. The J segment lost 10 bases and the V segment lost 0 bases, leaving 5 bases of the junction unmatched. CDR3 in DNA: TGTGCCAGCAGCGTAGACACGGGAGGGGCGGAGCTGTTTTTT. As protein: CASSVDTGGAELFF.

The rearrangement joins TRBV18 to TRBJ1-1; the match to TRBD1 covers 7 bases. J gave up 5 bases and V 0 bases, and 3 bases lay outside the gene matches. The CDR3 totals 14 residues. The germline V gene encodes CDR1 KGHSH and CDR2 LQKENI. CDR3 region: CASSPPARGTEAFF. The DNA of the CDR3 is TGTGCCAGCTCACCACCGGCCAGGGGGACTGAAGCTTTCTTT.

The V call is TRBV19, the J call TRBJ2-2, with D possibly matching TRBD1 (6 bases). Per the germline V gene, CDR1 is LNHDA and CDR2 is SQIVND (reference sequence). The V end was cut by 5 bases, the J end by 2 bases, with 18 bases between. This CDR3 region has 17 residues. The CDR3 region has the DNA TGTGCCAGTAGTTCTACTGGGGCGACAGGCAACACCGGGGAGCTGTTTTTT. The encoded protein is CASSSTGATGNTGELFF.

The V call is TRBV11-2, the J call TRBJ1-2; D uncertain. The CDR3 totals 12 residues. Germline V gene lookup returns CDR1 SGHAT and CDR2 FQNNGV. V was trimmed by 0 bases and J by 4 bases, leaving 3 bases between them. In DNA, the CDR3 is TGTGCCAGCAGCTTAGACAGCTATGGCTACACCTTC. As protein: CASSLDSYGYTF.

This clone was seen only a few times. V and J are TRBV2 and TRBJ1-2; unclear D gene. This CDR3 region has 12 residues. Germline CDR1 is SNHLY and CDR2 is FYNNEI. Trimming stripped 1 base from V and 2 bases from J, with 2 bases between. The CDR3 DNA follows: TGTGCCAGCAGTGAAGTCAACTATGGCTACACCTTC. As protein: CASSEVNYGYTF.

The rearrangement links TRBV29-1 to TRBJ2-1; D remains ambiguous. With 5 bases removed from V and 4 bases from J, the gap between germline ends came to 9 bases. CDR3 size: 12 residues. Germline V gene lookup returns CDR1 SQVTM and CDR2 ANQGSEA. CDR3 loop: CSVRNSYNEQFF. The CDR3 DNA sequence: TGCAGCGTTCGAAACAGTTACAATGAGCAGTTCTTC.

The J gene is TRBJ2-1, the V gene TRBV2, with a weak D call TRBD1 (6 bases). V was cut by 1 base and J by 4 bases, with 8 bases left in between. CDR1 is SNHLY and CDR2 is FYNNEI in the germline V gene. The CDR3 loop spans 14 amino acids. Here the CDR3 reads CASSEGTAYNEQFF. CDR3 nucleotide sequence: TGTGCCAGCAGTGAAGGGACAGCGTACAATGAGCAGTTCTTC. Together with reference TRBV2 and TRBJ2-1, the CDR3 gives the full variable domain: EPEVTQTPSHQVTQMGQEVILRCVPISNHLYFYWYRQILGQKVEFLVSFYNNEISEKSEIFDDQFSVERPDGSNFTLKIRSTKLEDSAMYFCASSEGTAYNEQFFGPGTRLTVL.

The chain combines TRBV19 with TRBJ2-7; D may be TRBD1 or TRBD2 (5 bases each). This CDR3 has 13 residues. Germline V gene data show CDR1 as LNHDA and CDR2 as SQIVND (reference sequence). The germline V and J ends were trimmed by 8 bases and 3 bases, with 14 bases remaining between them. The CDR3 DNA is TGTGCCAGTGGGGACCTCGGACACTACGAGCAGTACTTC. This codes for CASGDLGHYEQYF.

This clone was seen a single time. The chain links TRBV5-5 to TRBJ2-6; TRBD1 matches 7 bases. The J segment lost 1 base and the V segment lost 4 bases, leaving 8 bases of the junction unmatched. There are 17 residues in the CDR3. Germline V lookup: CDR1 SGHKS, CDR2 YYEKEE (reference sequence). The CDR3 region is CASSPPLTGSGANVLTF. For the CDR3, the DNA is TGTGCCAGCAGCCCTCCCCTGACAGGGTCTGGGGCCAACGTCCTGACTTTC.

This sequence joins TRBV6-1 and TRBJ1-5; D call uncertain. V was pared by 6 bases and J by 5 bases, with 11 bases between. Germline CDR1 MNHNS, CDR2 SASEGT. The CDR3 loop spans 13 amino acids. This CDR3 reads CASSLAQYQPQHF. CDR3 nucleotide sequence: TGTGCCAGCAGCCTTGCCCAGTATCAGCCCCAGCATTTT.

This chain links TRBV6-5 with TRBJ2-5; 10 bases line up with TRBD1. This CDR3 region has 16 residues. Germline CDR1 is MNHEY and CDR2 is SVGAGI. V shed 2 bases, J shed 5 bases, and the junction held 8 bases outside the gene matches. The CDR3 DNA reads as TGTGCCAGCAGTTACCGGGGACAGGGGATTCAGGAGACCCAGTACTTC. This gives the protein CASSYRGQGIQETQYF.

The V and J genes are TRBV9 and TRBJ2-5, with D uncertain. Trimming shortened V by 4 bases and J by 2 bases, and 12 bases separated the two germline ends. The CDR3 is 14 amino acids. Per germline, CDR1 SGDLS and CDR2 YYNGEE. In DNA form, the CDR3 reads TGTGCCAGCAGCCCCCACGGGTGGCAAGAGACCCAGTACTTC. Its protein product is CASSPHGWQETQYF.

The rearrangement joins TRBV6-1 to TRBJ1-5, with D unclear. The CDR3 runs to 11 residues. Germline CDR1 and CDR2: MNHNS and SASEGT. Trimming left V 10 bases short and J 5 bases short, with 9 bases between. Written as DNA, the CDR3 is TGTGCCACCGCGTGGGATCAGCCCCAGCATTTT. It encodes CATAWDQPQHF.

The chain uses TRBV11-2 and TRBJ2-2; perhaps TRBD2 as D (6 bases). The germline V and J ends were trimmed by 2 bases and 4 bases, with 8 bases remaining between them. This CDR3 contains 14 residues. Germline lookup yields CDR1 SGHAT and CDR2 FQNNGV. The CDR3 is CASSLWEATGELFF. The CDR3 bases are TGTGCCAGCAGCTTATGGGAGGCCACCGGGGAGCTGTTTTTT. Full variable domain (outside the CDR3, taken from reference TRBV11-2 and TRBJ2-2): EAGVAQSPRYKIIEKRQSVAFWCNPISGHATLYWYQQILGQGPKLLIQFQNNGVVDDSQLPKDRFSAERLKGVDSTLKIQPAKLEDSAVYLCASSLWEATGELFFGEGSRLTVL.

This chain connects TRBV7-2 to TRBJ1-5; D unclear. CDR3 size: 14 residues. The V end lost 5 bases, the J end lost 1 base, and 9 bases lay between the germline ends. From germline, CDR1 is SGHTA and CDR2 FQGNSA. The CDR3 spells CASSDGSSNQPQHF. CDR3 in DNA: TGTGCCAGCAGCGACGGGTCCAGCAATCAGCCCCAGCATTTT.

This clone appeared a single time. V and J are TRBV18 and TRBJ2-3; 8 bases are a match to TRBD2. The CDR3 runs to 12 residues. CDR1 is KGHSH and CDR2 is LQKENI in the germline V gene. The V and J ends lost 0 bases and 12 bases, in that order; junction bases with no gene match: 2. As DNA, the CDR3 is TGTGCCAGCTCACCACCGAGCGGGGGTCAGTATTTT. Protein sequence: CASSPPSGGQYF.

The chain uses TRBV19 and TRBJ2-3, with D perhaps given as TRBD1 or TRBD2 (6 bases each). Germline V lookup: CDR1 LNHDA, CDR2 SQIVND (reference sequence). This CDR3 has 15 amino acids. The V end was cut by 6 bases, the J end by 3 bases, with 16 bases between. The CDR3 nucleotides are TGTGCCAGTAGCGGAAGGGGGGTTTCAACAGATACGCAGTATTTT. Translation gives CASSGRGVSTDTQYF.

V gene TRBV5-1 combines with J gene TRBJ2-7; 9 positions match TRBD2. V dropped 0 bases and J dropped 0; count of bases not matched to a gene: 4. Germline V CDR1 and CDR2: SGHRS, YFSETQ. The CDR3 runs 16 residues. The CDR3 spells CASSLGVAGASYEQYF. The CDR3 bases are TGCGCCAGCAGCTTGGGCGTAGCGGGAGCCTCCTACGAGCAGTACTTC.

This chain links TRBV20-1 with TRBJ2-1; D gene ambiguous. V lost 6 bases and J 9 bases, leaving 12 bases between the germline ends. The length of the CDR3 is 11 residues. Germline V lookup: CDR1 DFQATT, CDR2 SNEGSKA (reference sequence). This CDR3 reads CSAKTVGEQFF. The DNA of the CDR3 is TGCAGTGCAAAGACGGTCGGTGAGCAGTTCTTC.